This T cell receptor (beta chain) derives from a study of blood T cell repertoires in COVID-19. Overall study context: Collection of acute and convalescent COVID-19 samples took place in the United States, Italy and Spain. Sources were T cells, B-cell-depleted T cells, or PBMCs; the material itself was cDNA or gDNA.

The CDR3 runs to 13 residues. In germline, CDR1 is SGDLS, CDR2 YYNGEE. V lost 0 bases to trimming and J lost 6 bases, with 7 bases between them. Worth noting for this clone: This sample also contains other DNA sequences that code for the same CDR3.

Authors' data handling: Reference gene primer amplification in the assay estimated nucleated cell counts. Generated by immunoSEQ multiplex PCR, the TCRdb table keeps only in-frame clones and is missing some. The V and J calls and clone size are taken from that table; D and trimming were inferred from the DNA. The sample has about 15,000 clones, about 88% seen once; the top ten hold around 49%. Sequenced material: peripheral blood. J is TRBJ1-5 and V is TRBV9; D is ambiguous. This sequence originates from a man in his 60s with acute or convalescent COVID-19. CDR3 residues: CASSVGGSQPQHF. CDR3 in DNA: TGTGCCAGCAGCGTAGGAGGCAGTCAGCCCCAGCATTTT.